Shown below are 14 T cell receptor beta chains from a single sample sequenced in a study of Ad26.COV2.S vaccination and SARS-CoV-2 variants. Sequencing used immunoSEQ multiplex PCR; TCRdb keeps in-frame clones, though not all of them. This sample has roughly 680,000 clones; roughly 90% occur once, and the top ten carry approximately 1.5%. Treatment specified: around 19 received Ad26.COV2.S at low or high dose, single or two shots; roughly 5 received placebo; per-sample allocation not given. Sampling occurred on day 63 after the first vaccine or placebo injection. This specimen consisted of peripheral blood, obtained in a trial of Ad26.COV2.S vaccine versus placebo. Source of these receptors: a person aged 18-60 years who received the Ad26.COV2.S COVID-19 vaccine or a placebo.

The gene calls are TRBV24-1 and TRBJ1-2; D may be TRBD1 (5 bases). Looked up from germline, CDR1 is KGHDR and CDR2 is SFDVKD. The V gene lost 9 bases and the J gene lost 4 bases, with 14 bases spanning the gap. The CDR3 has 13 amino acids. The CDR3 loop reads CATRDAGGYGYTF. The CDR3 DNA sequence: TGTGCCACCCGGGATGCCGGGGGCTATGGCTACACCTTC.

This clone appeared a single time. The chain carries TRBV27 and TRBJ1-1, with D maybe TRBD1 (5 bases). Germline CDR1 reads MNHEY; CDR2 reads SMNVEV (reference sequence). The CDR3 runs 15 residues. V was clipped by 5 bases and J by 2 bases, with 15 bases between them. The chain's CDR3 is CASSPWAGPNTEAFF. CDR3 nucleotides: TGTGCCAGCAGTCCTTGGGCAGGGCCAAACACTGAAGCTTTCTTT.

Written as DNA, the CDR3 is TGTGCCAGCAGCGCTAAGGGGACAATCTCTGGGGCCAACGTCCTGACTTTC. It codes for CASSAKGTISGANVLTF. The gene calls are TRBV9 and TRBJ2-6, with D tentatively TRBD1 (6 bases). Germline V CDR1 and CDR2: SGDLS, YYNGEE. This CDR3 region has 17 residues. Trimming took 3 bases from V and 0 from J, leaving 13 bases between them.

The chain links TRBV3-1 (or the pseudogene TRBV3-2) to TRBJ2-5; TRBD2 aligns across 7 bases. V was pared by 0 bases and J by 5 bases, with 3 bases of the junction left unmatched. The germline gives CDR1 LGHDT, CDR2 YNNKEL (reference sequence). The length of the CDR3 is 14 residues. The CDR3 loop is CASSQDGGSETQYF. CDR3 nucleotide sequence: TGTGCCAGCAGCCAAGACGGCGGGAGTGAGACCCAGTACTTC.

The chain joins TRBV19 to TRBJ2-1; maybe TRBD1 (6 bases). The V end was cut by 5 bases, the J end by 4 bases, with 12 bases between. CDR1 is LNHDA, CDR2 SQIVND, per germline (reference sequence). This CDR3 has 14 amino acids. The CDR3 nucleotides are TGTGCCAGTAGTCTCGGGACACCTTACAATGAGCAGTTCTTC. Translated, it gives CASSLGTPYNEQFF.

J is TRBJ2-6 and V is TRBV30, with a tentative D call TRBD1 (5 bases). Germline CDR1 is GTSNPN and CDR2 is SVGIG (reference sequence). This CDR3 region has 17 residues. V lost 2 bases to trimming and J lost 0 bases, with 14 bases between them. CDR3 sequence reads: CAWSRQGVSSGANVLTF. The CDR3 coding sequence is TGTGCCTGGAGTCGACAAGGGGTTAGCTCTGGGGCCAACGTCCTGACTTTC. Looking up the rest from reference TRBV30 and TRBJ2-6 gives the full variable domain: SQTIHQWPATLVQPVGSPLSLECTVEGTSNPNLYWYRQAAGRGLQLLFYSVGIGQISSEVPQNLSASRPQDRQFILSSKKLLLSDSGFYLCAWSRQGVSSGANVLTFGAGSRLTVL.

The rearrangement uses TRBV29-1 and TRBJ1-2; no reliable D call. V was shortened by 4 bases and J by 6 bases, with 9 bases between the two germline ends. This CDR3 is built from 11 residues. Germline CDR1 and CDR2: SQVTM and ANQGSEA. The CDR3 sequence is CSVGLVNGYTF. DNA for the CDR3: TGCAGCGTTGGCCTGGTGAATGGCTACACCTTC.

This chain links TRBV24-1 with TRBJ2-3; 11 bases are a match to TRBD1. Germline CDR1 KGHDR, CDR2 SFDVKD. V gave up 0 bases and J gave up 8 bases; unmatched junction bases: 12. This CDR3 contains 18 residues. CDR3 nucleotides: TGTGCCACCAGTGATTTGGACACCCCTGGACAGGGGGCTTTTACGCAGTATTTT. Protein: CATSDLDTPGQGAFTQYF.

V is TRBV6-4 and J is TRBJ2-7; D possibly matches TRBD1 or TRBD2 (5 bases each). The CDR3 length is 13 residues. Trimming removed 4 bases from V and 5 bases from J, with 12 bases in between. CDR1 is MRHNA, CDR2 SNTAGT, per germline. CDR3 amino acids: CASSGGPFHEQYF. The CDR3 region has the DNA TGTGCCAGCAGTGGGGGACCCTTCCACGAGCAGTACTTC.

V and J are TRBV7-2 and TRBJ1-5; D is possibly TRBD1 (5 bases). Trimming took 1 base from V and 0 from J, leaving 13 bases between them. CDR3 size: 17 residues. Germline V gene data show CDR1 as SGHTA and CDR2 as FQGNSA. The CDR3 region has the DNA TGTGCCAGCAGCTTAGGGGTGGGGCAAAATAGCAATCAGCCCCAGCATTTT. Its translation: CASSLGVGQNSNQPQHF.

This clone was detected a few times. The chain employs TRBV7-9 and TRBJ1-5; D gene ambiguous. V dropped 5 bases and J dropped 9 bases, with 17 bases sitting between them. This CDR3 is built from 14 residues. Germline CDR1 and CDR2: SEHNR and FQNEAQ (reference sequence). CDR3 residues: CASSPEVNDGPQHF. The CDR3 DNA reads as TGTGCCAGCAGCCCCGAGGTCAACGATGGGCCCCAGCATTTT.

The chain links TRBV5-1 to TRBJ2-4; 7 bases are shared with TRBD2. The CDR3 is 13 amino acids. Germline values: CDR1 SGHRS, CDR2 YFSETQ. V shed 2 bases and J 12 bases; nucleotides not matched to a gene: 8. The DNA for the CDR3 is TGCGCCAGCAGCTTCGGATGGGAGGGAAGTCAGTACTTC. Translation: CASSFGWEGSQYF. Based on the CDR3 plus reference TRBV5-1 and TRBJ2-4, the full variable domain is KAGVTQTPRYLIKTRGQQVTLSCSPISGHRSVSWYQQTPGQGLQFLFEYFSETQRNKGNFPGRFSGRQFSNSRSEMNVSTLELGDSALYLCASSFGWEGSQYFGAGTRLSVL.

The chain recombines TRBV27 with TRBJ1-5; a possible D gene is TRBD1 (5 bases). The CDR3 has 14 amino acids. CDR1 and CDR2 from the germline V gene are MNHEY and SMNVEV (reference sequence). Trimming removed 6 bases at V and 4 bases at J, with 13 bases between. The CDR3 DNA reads TGTGCCAGCAGGGGACGACTCTGGAATCAGCCCCAGCATTTT. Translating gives CASRGRLWNQPQHF.

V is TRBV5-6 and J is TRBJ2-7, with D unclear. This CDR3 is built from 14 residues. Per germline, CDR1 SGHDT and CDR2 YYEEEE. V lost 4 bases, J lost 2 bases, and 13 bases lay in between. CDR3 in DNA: TGTGCCAGCAGCCCCAAGCAGAGGCCCTACGAGCAGTACTTC. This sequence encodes CASSPKQRPYEQYF.